This entry concerns a single T cell receptor (beta chain). Its antigen is not known. This specimen belongs to a study of blood T cells in healthy people across ages. Study-level points and caveats: Estimates of diversity drawn from one million T cells were considered underestimates. TCR beta diversity correlated strongly with naive T cell percentage.

The germline CDR1 and CDR2 sequences are LGHDT and YNNKEL (reference sequence). This CDR3 is built from 16 residues. Sample-barcoded 5' priming and a J-beta primer mix drove a second PCR of roughly 7 to 11 cycles. MiXCR, applied by TCRdb to the 5' RACE reads, yields one record per CDR3 protein. Found here are around 1.5 million distinct CDR3 sequences, roughly 32% of them singletons; the top ten hold 11%. The sequence was obtained from a woman aged 30 to 39 in good health. The sequencing sample was made of blood. The J gene is TRBJ2-4, the V gene TRBV3-1, with 9 nucleotides matching TRBD2. The tail of the sequence fits TRBJ2-7 better, so the J call may be wrong. CDR3 protein: CASSQGGLAYNYEQYF. In DNA form, the CDR3 reads TGTGCCAGCAGCCAAGGGGGACTAGCCTACAATTACGAGCAGTACTTC.